These 2 T cell receptor beta chains share one sample of origin, sequenced in a study of blood T cell repertoires in COVID-19. Some clones are missing from TCRdb's copy, which holds only in-frame ones; the method was immunoSEQ multiplex PCR. In the table there are 240,000 or so clones, approximately 78% of which are singletons. Sequenced input: peripheral blood. These receptors were obtained from a woman aged 55-69 years with active or convalescent COVID-19.

The V and J genes are TRBV7-2 and TRBJ1-3; D remains ambiguous. Germline V gives CDR1 SGHTA, CDR2 FQGNSA. This CDR3 has 16 residues. The ends were cut back, 2 bases at V and 2 bases at J, with 13 bases in the middle. CDR3 residues: CASSLLGRHPGNTIYF. The DNA for the CDR3 is TGTGCCAGCAGCTTATTGGGCAGGCACCCTGGAAACACCATATATTTT.

The chain employs TRBV30 and TRBJ1-2, with TRBD1 identical over 8 bases. Germline trimming cut 3 bases from V and 4 bases from J; bases unmatched to any gene: 4. There are 13 residues in the CDR3. CDR1 GTSNPN and CDR2 SVGIG come from the germline V gene (reference sequence). CDR3 sequence: CAWRQTGGYGYTF. CDR3 nucleotide sequence: TGTGCCTGGAGGCAAACAGGGGGCTATGGCTACACCTTC.